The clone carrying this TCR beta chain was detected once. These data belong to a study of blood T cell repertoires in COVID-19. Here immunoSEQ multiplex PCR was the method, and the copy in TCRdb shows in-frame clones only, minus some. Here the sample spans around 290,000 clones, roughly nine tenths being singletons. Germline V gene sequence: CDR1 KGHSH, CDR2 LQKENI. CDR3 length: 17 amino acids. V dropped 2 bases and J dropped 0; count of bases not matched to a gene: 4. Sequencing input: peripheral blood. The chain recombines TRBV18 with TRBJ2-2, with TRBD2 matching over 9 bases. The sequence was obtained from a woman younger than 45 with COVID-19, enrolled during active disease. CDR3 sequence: CASSPAASGTNTGELFF. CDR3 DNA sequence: TGTGCCAGCTCACCAGCGGCTAGCGGGACGAACACCGGGGAGCTGTTTTTT.